This T cell receptor (beta chain) was observed in a study of blood T cell repertoires in COVID-19. Background on the study: Acute and convalescent COVID-19 specimens originated in the United States, Italy and Spain.

With V trimmed by 3 bases and J by 5 bases, 11 bases remained unmatched. This CDR3 has 16 amino acids. Germline V gene sequence: CDR1 SGHNT, CDR2 YYREEE (reference sequence). Per the study methods: Counts of nucleated cells, estimated from reference gene primer amplification, were obtained. TCRdb's table, derived via immunoSEQ multiplex PCR, lists solely in-frame clones and lacks some. For V, J and clone size, that table is used; D and trimming come from the DNA. The data contain 140,000 to 150,000 clones, about 85% of them seen just once; the ten biggest clones take up about 3%. The material sequenced was peripheral blood. The V call is TRBV5-4, the J call TRBJ1-2; 9 bases line up with TRBD1. The receptor comes from a woman between 35 and 50 years old with active or convalescent COVID-19. The CDR3 DNA reads TGTGCCAGCAGCTGGGGGAGGACAGGGGATTCTTATGGCTACACCTTC. It codes for CASSWGRTGDSYGYTF.